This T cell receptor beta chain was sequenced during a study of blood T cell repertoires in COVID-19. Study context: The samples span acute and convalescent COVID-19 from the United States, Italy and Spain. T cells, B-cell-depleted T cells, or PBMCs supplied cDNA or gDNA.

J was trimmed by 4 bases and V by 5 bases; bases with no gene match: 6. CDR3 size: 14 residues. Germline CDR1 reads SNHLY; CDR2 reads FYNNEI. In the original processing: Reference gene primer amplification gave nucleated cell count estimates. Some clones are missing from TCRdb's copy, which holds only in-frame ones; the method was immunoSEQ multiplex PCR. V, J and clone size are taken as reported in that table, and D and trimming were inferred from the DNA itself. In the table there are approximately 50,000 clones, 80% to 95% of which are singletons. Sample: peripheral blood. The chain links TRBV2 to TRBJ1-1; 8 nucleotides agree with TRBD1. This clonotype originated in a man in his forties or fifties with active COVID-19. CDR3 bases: TGTGCCAGCAGTACCGGGACAGGAGGCACTGAAGCTTTCTTT. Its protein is CASSTGTGGTEAFF.